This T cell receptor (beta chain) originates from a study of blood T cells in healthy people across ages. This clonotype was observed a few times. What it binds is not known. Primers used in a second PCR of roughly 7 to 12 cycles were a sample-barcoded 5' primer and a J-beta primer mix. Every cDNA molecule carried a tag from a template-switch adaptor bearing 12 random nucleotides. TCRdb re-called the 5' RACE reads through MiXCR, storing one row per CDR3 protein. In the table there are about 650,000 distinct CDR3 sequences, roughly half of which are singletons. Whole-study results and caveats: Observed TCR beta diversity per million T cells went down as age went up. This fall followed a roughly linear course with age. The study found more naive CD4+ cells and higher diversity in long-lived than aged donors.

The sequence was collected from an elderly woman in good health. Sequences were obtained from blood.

CDR3 DNA sequence: TGTGCCAGTTTGACAAGCTATGGCTACACCTTC. Translating gives CASLTSYGYTF. The chain uses TRBV6-1 and TRBJ1-2; no firm D call. The CDR3 covers 11 residues. V shed 9 bases and J shed 4 bases, with 9 bases lying between them. The germline gives CDR1 MNHNS, CDR2 SASEGT.